This T cell receptor beta chain is drawn from a study of blood T cells in healthy people across ages. Primed by a sample-barcoded 5' primer and a J-beta primer mix, a second PCR proceeded for about 7 to 12 cycles. In TCRdb, the 5' RACE reads were re-called with MiXCR into one record per CDR3 protein. Of hundreds of thousands of distinct CDR3 sequences listed, approximately 53% are singletons. Sequences were obtained from blood. This receptor was taken from a man in his forties or fifties in good health.

The CDR3 reads CSASSYNYEQYF. The DNA for the CDR3 is TGCAGTGCTTCATCGTATAATTACGAGCAGTACTTC. The chain joins TRBV20-1 to TRBJ2-7; the D is unclear. The CDR3 consists of 12 residues. From germline, CDR1 is DFQATT and CDR2 SNEGSKA (reference sequence). The ends were cut back, 5 bases at V and 4 bases at J, with 12 bases in the middle.